This section outlines one T cell receptor beta chain sequence together with its context. This clonotype was counted at least ten times. The clone's antigen remains unknown. The sample holds no much larger clone one base away, and base qualities are not on file. The record originates from a study of T cell repertoires in cytomegalovirus infection (dated by TCRdb to the late 2010s). With respect to the entire study: Donor HLA type was relevant to the analysis, because carriage of CMV infection together with the matching HLA type was indicated by public TCR beta signatures. The full study reports these points: The ex vivo response was dominated by HLA-C-restricted CMV-specific TCR beta clonotypes, and the single most frequent clonotype in two of eight donors was supplied by these HLA-C-restricted clonotypes. Carriers of CMV infection plus the relevant HLA type were discriminated by the cumulative frequency of public TCR beta family members in the study cohort and in an independent roughly 370-donor cohort.

The trim is 0 bases for V and 0 bases for J, with a gap of 9 bases between the germline ends. From the cysteine through the phenylalanine, the CDR3 covers 16 amino acids. Only CDR3 DNA remains: 48 bases, in frame from the first base. Sequences SGHVS (CDR1) and FQNEAQ (CDR2) are obtained from the germline V gene. Instrument used: Illumina HiSeq 1500. Clones were called with MiXCR by TCRdb after fastp trimmed the public reads at Q25, and only in-frame beta chains were retained. Under each unique CDR3 protein, matching rows form one entry showing the most common genes and DNA. Counted in this sample were around 740,000 distinct CDR3 sequences; 35% to 45% of them appeared once. The top ten clones comprise roughly 2.9% of the sample.

This receptor chain uses TRBV7-8 and TRBJ2-1, and perhaps TRBD1 as D gene, on 6 matching bases. What was sequenced was PBMCs. This clonotype originated in a human donor in good health (CMV status not recorded). Some clones in this sample may be carry-over from other donors' samples. The CDR3 region reads CASSLAGTSSYNEQFF. The DNA sequence follows: TGTGCCAGCAGCTTAGCCGGGACAAGCTCCTACAATGAGCAGTTCTTC.